This T cell receptor (beta chain) was sequenced in a study of blood T cells in healthy people across ages. In the case of this clonotype: The antigen remains undetermined.

A second PCR of about 7 to 12 cycles used a sample-barcoded 5' primer and a J-beta primer mix. TCRdb processed the 5' RACE reads anew with MiXCR; each CDR3 protein has one entry. The sample yields around 1,600,000 distinct CDR3 sequences, 40% to 45% seen once. The V end lost 3 bases, the J end lost 6 bases, and 12 bases lay between the germline ends. Germline V lookup: CDR1 DFQATT, CDR2 SNEGSKA (reference sequence). The CDR3 has 13 amino acids. General study points: Diversity was higher, and naive CD4+ cells more numerous, in long-lived donors than in aged donors. Reliance upon unsorted PBMCs precluded definitive naive versus antigen-experienced comparison. In these data, TCR beta diversity tracked strongly with naive T cell percentage. Considered underestimates were the diversity estimates obtained from one million T cells.

The receptor was derived from a woman younger than 35 in good health. Sequencing used blood. The gene calls are TRBV20-1 and TRBJ2-1; a possible D gene is TRBD2 (5 bases). CDR3 residues: CSASLLEINEQFF. DNA of the CDR3: TGCAGTGCTAGTCTACTAGAGATCAATGAGCAGTTCTTC.